This TCR beta chain was sequenced for a study of blood T cells in healthy people across ages. About the study: About one barcoded beta molecule per two T cells was the capture yield of template switching. Broader study findings: There was no known CMV status for donors, so expanded clonotype changes were possibly confounded.

With respect to this clonotype: The antigen remains undetermined.

The use of a sample-barcoded 5' primer and a J-beta primer mix characterized a second PCR of roughly 6 to 11 cycles. One entry per CDR3 protein results from TCRdb running MiXCR on the 5' RACE reads. The sample contains about 670,000 distinct CDR3 sequences, approximately 40% of which appear only once. The total RNA that was extracted per sample amounted to at least 5 micrograms. CDR3 length: 19 amino acids. Germline CDR1 SGHAT, CDR2 FQNNGV. Trimming left V 1 base short and J 0 bases short, with 16 bases between. Sequencing was carried out using blood. The chain uses TRBV11-2 and TRBJ2-6; TRBD2 is a possible D gene (6 bases). The source is a man older than 75 in good health. For the CDR3, the DNA is TGTGCCAGCAGCTTAGTGGCGGGGTCGGTCTCCTCTGGGGCCAACGTCCTGACTTTC. Translating gives CASSLVAGSVSSGANVLTF.